This TCR beta chain is from a study of blood T cell repertoires in COVID-19. Across the study: Samples of COVID-19 (acute and convalescent) were obtained from the United States, Italy and Spain. T cells, B-cell-depleted T cells, or PBMCs provided the cDNA or gDNA that served as material.

Authors' processing steps: Amplified reference gene primers provided the basis for estimating nucleated cell counts. Measured with immunoSEQ multiplex PCR; TCRdb has only the in-frame clones, and not every one. V, J and clone size reflect that table, while D and trimming were determined from the DNA. This sample yields fewer than 120,000 clones, of which over 60% are seen a single time; around 4% belongs to the top ten. The clonotype was recovered from a woman aged 80 or over with acute or convalescent COVID-19. Sequenced: peripheral blood.

CDR3 sequence: CASSAGQGAKDTQYF. The DNA for the CDR3 is TGCGCCAGCAGCGCAGGACAGGGGGCGAAAGATACGCAGTATTTT. The chain has TRBV5-1 and TRBJ2-3; TRBD1 agrees at 11 bases. The V and J ends lost 4 bases and 5 bases, in that order; junction bases with no gene match: 6. CDR1 and CDR2 from the germline V gene are SGHRS and YFSETQ. This CDR3 contains 15 residues.